The following is a TCR beta chain sequence with its context. The antigen remains undetermined. From the germline J gene comes the end of the CDR3, since the read stops 3 residues before it. TCRdb keeps only in-frame clones here, not all; method: immunoSEQ multiplex PCR. The sample table includes over 30,000 clones. There are 15 residues in the CDR3. V was pared by 3 bases and J by 1 base, with 7 bases of the junction left unmatched. Germline assignment: CDR1 DFQATT and CDR2 SNEGSKA (reference sequence). Dot-blot hybridization genotyped cervical HPV amplified with MY09/MY11 PCR. This sample is part of a study of T cells in women clearing cervical HPV infection. Overall study context: Control women cleared a single incident HPV16 infection within 12 months. For cases, blood was sampled a median around 150 days after lesion detection, interquartile range roughly 90 to 210 days.

Points from the study as a whole: CIN3+ cases had significantly higher TCR richness than controls; evenness did not differ.

The chain uses TRBV20-1 and TRBJ1-2; 8 nucleotides match TRBD1. Sequenced input: blood buffy coat. The source of this sequence is a woman aged 18-70 years with a cervical HPV16 infection that either progressed to CIN3+ or cleared (not recorded which). CDR3 sequence reads: CSASPSGQGNYGYTF. CDR3 DNA (partial): TGCAGTGCTAGCCCTAGTGGACAGGGTAACTATGGC.